These T cell receptor beta chains were read from a single sample in a study of T cells in lung cancer brain metastases. The method was immunoSEQ multiplex PCR; TCRdb's version includes in-frame clones alone and lacks a portion of them. The repertoire holds over 3,500 clones, with roughly 84% as singletons. Material for sequencing was tumor tissue from the primary lung tumor. All receptors derive from a woman aged 45 to 65 with non-small cell lung cancer. Each CDR3 is given with its conserved first and last residue. The D gene is left open where the match is weak. Clone size is stated in some rows and not others, as once, few, many or a class when expanded.

TRBJ2-1 TRBV7-2 NA TRBD1 CASSVDRGGEQFF TGTGCCAGCAGCGTCGACAGGGGGGGCGAGCAGTTCTTC
TRBJ2-3 TRBV18 NA NA CASSPPGGPDTQYF TGTGCCAGCTCACCTCCTGGGGGACCCGATACGCAGTATTTT
TRBJ1-4 TRBV9 NA TRBD1 CASSTGQVNEKLFF TGTGCCAGCAGCACGGGACAGGTTAATGAAAAACTGTTTTTT
TRBJ1-1 TRBV18 NA NA CASSRESNTEAFF TGTGCCAGCTCACGAGAATCGAACACTGAAGCTTTCTTT
TRBJ1-2 TRBV7-3 few NA CASSVDGNYGYTF TGTGCCAGCAGCGTGGACGGGAACTATGGCTACACCTTC
TRBJ2-3 TRBV28 few TRBD2 CASSFWLAGVTDTQYF TGTGCCAGCAGTTTCTGGCTAGCGGGCGTCACAGATACGCAGTATTTT
TRBJ2-1 TRBV28 NA NA CASSYDRNSYNEQFF TGTGCCAGCAGCTATGACAGGAACTCCTACAATGAGCAGTTCTTC
TRBJ1-6 TRBV7-2 NA NA CASSRSQGRINSPLHF TGTGCCAGCAGCAGGAGCCAGGGGCGAATAAATTCACCCCTCCACTTT
TRBJ1-2 TRBV5-4 once NA CASSGTTYEGYTF TGTGCCAGCTCCGGGACAACCTACGAGGGCTACACCTTC
TRBJ1-1 TRBV2 NA NA CASSVSENTEAFF TGTGCCAGCAGTGTCTCCGAGAACACTGAAGCTTTCTTT
TRBJ1-1 TRBV30 once NA CACGGGPTMGTEAFF TGTGCCTGTGGAGGCGGACCGACCATGGGGACTGAAGCTTTCTTT
TRBJ1-6 TRBV5-1 NA NA CASSLGVDSPLHF TGCGCCAGCAGCTTGGGGGTAGATTCACCCCTCCACTTT
TRBJ1-4 TRBV18 once NA CASSSQDAAAGEKLFF TGTGCCAGCTCATCACAGGATGCTGCGGCAGGAGAAAAACTGTTTTTT
TRBJ1-4 TRBV19 NA NA CASNRRDAEKLFF TGTGCCAGTAACAGGAGGGACGCTGAAAAACTGTTTTTT
TRBJ1-5 TRBV28 NA NA CASTFREGSNQPQHF TGTGCCAGCACTTTTCGGGAGGGGAGCAATCAGCCCCAGCATTTT
TRBJ2-5 TRBV7-3 once NA CASSMTAQETQYF TGTGCCAGCAGCATGACAGCCCAAGAGACCCAGTACTTC
TRBJ2-5 TRBV6-5 NA NA CASSYSIGGFQETQYF TGTGCCAGCAGTTACTCGATCGGGGGCTTTCAAGAGACCCAGTACTTC
TRBJ2-3 TRBV6-4 NA NA CASSDVPNEGGSTDTQYF TGTGCCAGCAGTGACGTCCCTAATGAGGGAGGAAGCACAGATACGCAGTATTTT
TRBJ1-5 TRBV28 NA NA CASRGGNNQPQHF TGTGCCAGCAGGGGGGGGAACAATCAGCCCCAGCATTTT
TRBJ2-7 TRBV11-2 NA TRBD2 CASSLSSGGYEQYF TGTGCCAGCAGCTTATCTAGCGGGGGTTACGAGCAGTACTTC
TRBJ1-5 TRBV18 NA NA CASSPPTGPQHF TGTGCCAGCTCACCCCCGACGGGGCCCCAGCATTTT
TRBJ1-3 TRBV18 NA NA CASSPGSGNTIYF TGTGCCAGCTCACCGGGGTCTGGAAACACCATATATTTT
TRBJ1-1 TRBV15 few NA CATSRDTSGTEAFF TGTGCCACCAGCAGAGATACGTCAGGCACTGAAGCTTTCTTT
TRBJ1-5 TRBV28 once NA CASRTGSNQPQHF TGTGCCAGCAGAACAGGTAGCAATCAGCCCCAGCATTTT
TRBJ1-2 TRBV5-4 NA NA CASSPGGESYTF TGTGCCAGCAGCCCGGGGGGGGAAAGCTACACCTTC
TRBJ2-1 TRBV9 NA TRBD2 CASSNLAGEQFF TGTGCCAGCAGCAACCTAGCGGGCGAGCAGTTCTTC